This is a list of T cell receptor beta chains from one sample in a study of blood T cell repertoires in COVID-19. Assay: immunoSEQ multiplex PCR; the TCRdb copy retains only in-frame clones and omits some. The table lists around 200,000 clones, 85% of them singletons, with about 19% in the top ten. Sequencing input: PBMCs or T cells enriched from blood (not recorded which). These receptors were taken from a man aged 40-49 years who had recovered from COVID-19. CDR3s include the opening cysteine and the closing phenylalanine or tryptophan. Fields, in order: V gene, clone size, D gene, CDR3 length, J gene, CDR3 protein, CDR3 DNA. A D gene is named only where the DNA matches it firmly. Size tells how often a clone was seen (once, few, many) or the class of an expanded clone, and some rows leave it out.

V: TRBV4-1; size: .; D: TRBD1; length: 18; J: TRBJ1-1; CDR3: CASSPRDRGRSMNTEAFF; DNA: TGCGCCAGCAGCCCCCGGGACAGGGGGCGAAGTATGAACACTGAAGCTTTCTTT
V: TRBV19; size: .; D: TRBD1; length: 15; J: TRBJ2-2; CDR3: CASSVGTGVKKELFF; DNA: TGTGCCAGTAGTGTCGGGACAGGGGTTAAAAAGGAGCTGTTTTTT
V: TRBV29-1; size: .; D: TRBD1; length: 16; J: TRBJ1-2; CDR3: CSVEAGRGRGLYGYTF; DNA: TGCAGCGTTGAAGCGGGTAGGGGCAGGGGGCTCTATGGCTACACCTTC
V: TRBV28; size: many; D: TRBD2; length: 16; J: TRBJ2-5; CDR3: CASRYRSGRRAETQYF; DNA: TGTGCCAGCAGGTACCGTAGCGGGAGAAGGGCGGAGACCCAGTACTTC
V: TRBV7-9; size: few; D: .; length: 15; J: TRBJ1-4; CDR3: CASSRPSSEGEKLFF; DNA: TGTGCCAGCAGCCGACCATCCTCGGAGGGTGAAAAACTGTTTTTT
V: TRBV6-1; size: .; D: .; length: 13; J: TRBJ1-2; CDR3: CASSDTEFGGYTF; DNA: TGTGCCAGCAGTGATACGGAGTTCGGTGGCTACACCTTC
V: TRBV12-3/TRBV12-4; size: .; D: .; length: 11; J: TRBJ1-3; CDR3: CASSLIDTIYF; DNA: TGTGCCAGCAGTTTAATAGACACCATATATTTT
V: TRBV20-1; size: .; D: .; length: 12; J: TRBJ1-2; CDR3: CSASAGSIGYTF; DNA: TGCAGTGCTAGTGCGGGGAGTATAGGCTACACCTTC
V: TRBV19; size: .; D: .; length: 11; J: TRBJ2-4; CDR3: CASSLGNIQYF; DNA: TGTGCCAGTAGTCTCGGAAACATTCAGTACTTC
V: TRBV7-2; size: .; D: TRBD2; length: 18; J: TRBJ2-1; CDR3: CASSHTGTSGSSYNEQFF; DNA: TGTGCCAGCAGCCACACCGGGACTAGCGGTTCCTCCTACAATGAGCAGTTCTTC
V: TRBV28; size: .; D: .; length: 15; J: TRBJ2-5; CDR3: CASSLGGHGVETQYF; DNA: TGTGCCAGCAGTTTAGGGGGACATGGGGTAGAGACCCAGTACTTC
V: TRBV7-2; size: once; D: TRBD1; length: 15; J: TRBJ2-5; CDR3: CASSLSTGYQETQYF; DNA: TGTGCCAGCAGCTTATCGACAGGGTACCAAGAGACCCAGTACTTC
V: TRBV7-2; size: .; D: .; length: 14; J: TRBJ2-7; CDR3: CASSRRDLTYEQYF; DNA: TGTGCCAGCAGCCGCCGGGATCTCACCTACGAGCAGTACTTC
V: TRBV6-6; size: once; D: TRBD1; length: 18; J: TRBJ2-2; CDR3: CASSPRAGGEPNTGELFF; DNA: TGTGCCAGCAGTCCTAGGGCAGGGGGTGAGCCGAACACCGGGGAGCTGTTTTTT
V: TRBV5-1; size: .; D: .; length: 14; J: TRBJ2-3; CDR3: CASSVRDNTDTQYF; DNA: TGCGCCAGCAGCGTCCGGGACAACACAGATACGCAGTATTTT
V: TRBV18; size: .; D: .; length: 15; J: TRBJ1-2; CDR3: CASSLETGSNYGYTF; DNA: TGTGCCAGCTCACTTGAGACAGGTTCTAACTATGGCTACACCTTC
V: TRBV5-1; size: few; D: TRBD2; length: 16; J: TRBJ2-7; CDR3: CASRTGTSGRLYEQYF; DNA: TGCGCCAGCAGGACTGGGACTAGCGGGAGATTGTACGAGCAGTACTTC
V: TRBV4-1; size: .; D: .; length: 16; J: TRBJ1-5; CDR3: CASSQDLGAINQPQHF; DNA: TGCGCCAGCAGCCAAGATCTAGGGGCAATCAATCAGCCCCAGCATTTT
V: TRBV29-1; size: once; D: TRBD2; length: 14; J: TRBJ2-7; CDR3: CSVVRTSGAYEQYF; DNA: TGCAGCGTTGTAAGAACTAGCGGGGCCTACGAGCAGTACTTC
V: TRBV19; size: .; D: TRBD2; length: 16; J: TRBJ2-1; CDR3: CASRRLTSGRYNEQFF; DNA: TGTGCCAGTAGGAGGCTGACTAGCGGGAGGTACAATGAGCAGTTCTTC
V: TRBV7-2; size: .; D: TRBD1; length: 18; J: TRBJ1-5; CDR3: CASSSQITQGACNQPQHF; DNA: TGTGCCAGCAGCTCACAGATCACGCAGGGGGCTTGCAATCAGCCCCAGCATTTT
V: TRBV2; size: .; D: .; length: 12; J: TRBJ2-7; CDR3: CASTPSTYEQYF; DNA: TGTGCCAGCACCCCGAGTACTTACGAGCAGTACTTC
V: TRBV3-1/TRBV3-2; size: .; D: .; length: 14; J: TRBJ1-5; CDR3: CASSQGVRHQPQHF; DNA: TGTGCCAGCAGCCAGGGCGTCCGCCATCAGCCCCAGCATTTT
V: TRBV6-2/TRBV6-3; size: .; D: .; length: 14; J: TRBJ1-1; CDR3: CASSSRQSYTEAFF; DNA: TGTGCCAGCAGTTCCAGACAGTCCTACACTGAAGCTTTCTTT
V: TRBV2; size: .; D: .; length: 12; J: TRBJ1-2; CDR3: CASNRVDYGYTF; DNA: TGTGCCAGCAATCGGGTAGACTATGGCTACACCTTC
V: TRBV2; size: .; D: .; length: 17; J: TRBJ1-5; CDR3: CASSEGAVGQRGQPQHF; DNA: TGTGCCAGCAGTGAAGGCGCTGTGGGGCAAAGGGGTCAGCCCCAGCATTTT
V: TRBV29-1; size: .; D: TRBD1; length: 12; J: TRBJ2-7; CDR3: CSVRGQGHEQYF; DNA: TGCAGCGTCAGAGGACAGGGCCACGAGCAGTACTTC
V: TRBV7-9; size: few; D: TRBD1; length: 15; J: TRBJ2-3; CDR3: CASSPPRGLADTQYF; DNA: TGTGCCAGCAGCCCGCCCAGGGGGCTCGCAGATACGCAGTATTTT
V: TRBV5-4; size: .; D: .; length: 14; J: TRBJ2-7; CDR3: CASSLVGEGYEQYF; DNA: TGTGCCAGCAGCTTAGTAGGGGAAGGCTACGAGCAGTACTTC
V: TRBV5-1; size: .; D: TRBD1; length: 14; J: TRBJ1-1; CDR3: CASSSGTANTEAFF; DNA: TGCGCCAGCAGCTCCGGGACAGCGAACACTGAAGCTTTCTTT
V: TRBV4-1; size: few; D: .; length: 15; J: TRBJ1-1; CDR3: CASSQDGRSAAEAFF; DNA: TGCGCCAGCAGCCAAGATGGTAGGTCGGCGGCTGAAGCTTTCTTT
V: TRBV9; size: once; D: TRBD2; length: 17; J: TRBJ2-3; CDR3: CASSVGLAGVNTDTQYF; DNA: TGTGCCAGCAGCGTAGGACTAGCGGGAGTCAACACAGATACGCAGTATTTT
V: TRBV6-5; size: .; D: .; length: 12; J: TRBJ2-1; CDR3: CASSYFLEQQFF; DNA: TGTGCCAGCAGTTACTTCTTGGAGCAGCAGTTCTTC
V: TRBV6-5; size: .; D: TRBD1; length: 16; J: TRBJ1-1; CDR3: CASSYNPGGVNTEAFF; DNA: TGTGCCAGCAGTTACAATCCAGGGGGTGTGAACACTGAAGCTTTCTTT
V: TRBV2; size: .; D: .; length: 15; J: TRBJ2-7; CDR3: CASTSGHKSSYEQYF; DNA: TGTGCCAGCACCTCGGGACACAAAAGCTCCTACGAGCAGTACTTC
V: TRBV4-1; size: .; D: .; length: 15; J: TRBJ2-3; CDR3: CASSLFVTGSDTQYF; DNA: TGCGCCAGCAGCCTTTTTGTAACAGGATCAGATACGCAGTATTTT
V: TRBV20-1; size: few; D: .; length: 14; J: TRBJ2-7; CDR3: CSASKSGMHYEQYF; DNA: TGCAGTGCTAGTAAGTCGGGGATGCACTACGAGCAGTACTTC
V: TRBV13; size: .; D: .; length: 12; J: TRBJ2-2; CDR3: CASSPVTGELFF; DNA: TGTGCCAGCAGCCCCGTCACCGGGGAGCTGTTTTTT
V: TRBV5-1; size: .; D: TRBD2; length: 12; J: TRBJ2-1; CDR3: CASSSSGGEQFF; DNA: TGCGCCAGCAGCTCCTCGGGGGGTGAGCAGTTCTTC
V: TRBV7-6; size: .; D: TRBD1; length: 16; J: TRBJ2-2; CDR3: CASSATGTETLGELFF; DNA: TGTGCCAGCAGCGCTACCGGGACAGAAACTCTCGGGGAGCTGTTTTTT
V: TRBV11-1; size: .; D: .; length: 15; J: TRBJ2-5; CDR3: CASTGAFPVQETQYF; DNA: TGTGCCAGCACGGGAGCGTTCCCCGTCCAAGAGACCCAGTACTTC
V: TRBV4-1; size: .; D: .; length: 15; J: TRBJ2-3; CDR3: CASSLIRPQDDTQYF; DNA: TGCGCCAGCAGTCTGATACGGCCCCAGGATGATACGCAGTATTTT
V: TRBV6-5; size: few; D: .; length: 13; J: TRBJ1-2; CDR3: CASSYLQDYGYTF; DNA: TGTGCCAGCAGTTACCTGCAGGACTATGGCTACACCTTC
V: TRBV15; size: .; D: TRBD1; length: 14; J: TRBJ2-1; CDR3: CATSRGTGYNEQFF; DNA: TGTGCCACCAGCAGAGGGACAGGGTACAATGAGCAGTTCTTC
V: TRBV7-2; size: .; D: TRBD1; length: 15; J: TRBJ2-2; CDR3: CASSLVGGGPGELFF; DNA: TGTGCCAGCAGCTTAGTAGGGGGCGGGCCCGGGGAGCTGTTTTTT
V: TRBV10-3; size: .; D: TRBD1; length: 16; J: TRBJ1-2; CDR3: CAISESGQGSDYGYTF; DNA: TGTGCCATCAGTGAGTCTGGACAGGGATCCGACTATGGCTACACCTTC
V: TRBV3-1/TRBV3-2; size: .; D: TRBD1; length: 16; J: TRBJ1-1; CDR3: CASSQRDRGSFAEAFF; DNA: TGTGCCAGCAGCCAGAGGGACAGGGGTTCTTTCGCTGAAGCTTTCTTT
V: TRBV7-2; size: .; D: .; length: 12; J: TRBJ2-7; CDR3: CASSFSSYEQYF; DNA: TGTGCCAGCAGCTTTAGCTCCTACGAGCAGTACTTC
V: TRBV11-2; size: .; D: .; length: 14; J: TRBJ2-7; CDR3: CASSFPRTDYEQYF; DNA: TGTGCCAGCAGCTTTCCTCGGACAGACTACGAGCAGTACTTC
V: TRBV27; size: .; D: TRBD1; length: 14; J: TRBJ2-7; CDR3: CASSPGQGVYEQYF; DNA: TGTGCCAGCAGCCCGGGACAGGGTGTATACGAGCAGTACTTC
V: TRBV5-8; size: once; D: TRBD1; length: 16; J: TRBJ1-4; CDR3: CASTAPRQGVSEKLFF; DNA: TGTGCCAGCACCGCCCCGAGACAGGGAGTCAGTGAAAAACTGTTTTTT
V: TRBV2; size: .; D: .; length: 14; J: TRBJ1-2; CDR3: CASNSEEGLYGYTF; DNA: TGTGCCAGCAACTCGGAGGAGGGACTCTATGGCTACACCTTC
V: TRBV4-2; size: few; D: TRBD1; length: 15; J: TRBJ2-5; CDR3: CASSQGTGDQETQYF; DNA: TGTGCCAGCAGCCAGGGGACAGGTGACCAGGAGACCCAGTACTTC
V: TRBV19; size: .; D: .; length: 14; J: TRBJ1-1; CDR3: CASSSDRFGAEAFF; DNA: TGTGCCAGTAGTAGCGACAGATTTGGGGCTGAAGCTTTCTTT
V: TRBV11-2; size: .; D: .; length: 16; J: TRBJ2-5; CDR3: CASSLAAGPFQETQYF; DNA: TGTGCCAGCAGCTTAGCGGCGGGACCTTTCCAAGAGACCCAGTACTTC
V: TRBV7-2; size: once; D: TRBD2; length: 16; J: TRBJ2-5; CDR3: CASYLVGASGLPTQYF; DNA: TGTGCCAGCTACTTGGTTGGGGCTAGCGGGCTCCCGACCCAGTACTTC
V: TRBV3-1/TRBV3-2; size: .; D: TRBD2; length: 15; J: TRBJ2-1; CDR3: CASSQVTSGGNEQFF; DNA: TGTGCCAGCAGCCAAGTGACTAGCGGGGGCAATGAGCAGTTCTTC
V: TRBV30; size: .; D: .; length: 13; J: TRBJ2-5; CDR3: CAWGTREIETQYF; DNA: TGTGCCTGGGGGACGAGGGAAATAGAGACCCAGTACTTC
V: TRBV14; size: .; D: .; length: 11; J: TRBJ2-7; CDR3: CASSQWDMQYF; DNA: TGTGCCAGCAGCCAATGGGACATGCAGTACTTC